This T cell receptor beta chain was found in a study of vaccination effects on CD4 cells after COVID-19. For the study at large: Of the BNT162b2 and mRNA-1273 vaccines, participants received two doses of one or the other.

A note on this clone: Its antigen is unidentified.

Study-wide points: Substantial clonal contraction characterized both infection- and vaccine-induced clones late after vaccination. Just 1 of 255 vaccine-induced clones in healthy recipients was cross-reactive.

The germline CDR1 and CDR2 sequences are SGHVS and FQNEAQ. The germline V and J ends were trimmed by 1 base and 4 bases, with 8 bases remaining between them. CDR3 length: 14 residues. Using viral peptide pools, the ViraFEST assay grew out antigen-specific CD4+ T cells prior to sequencing. The culture ran for roughly 10 days before CD4+ T cells were isolated. According to the study, vaccine recipients showed no prior SARS-CoV-2 infection and negative nucleocapsid antibodies. Peptides at approximately 9.6 ug/ml and IL-2 at approximately 9.1 IU/ml were added to two million PBMC per well. Data came from immunoSEQ multiplex PCR; TCRdb stores just in-frame clones and leaves some out. The table shows approximately 76,000 clones, with more than 60% occurring only once.

V gene TRBV7-8 combines with J gene TRBJ1-5; D is unclear. The origin of this receptor is a human donor who received a COVID-19 vaccine. The sample consisted of CD4+ T cells from PBMCs cultured with SARS-CoV-2 spike peptides, taken before COVID-19 vaccination. CDR3 sequence reads: CASSLEERNQPQHF. CDR3 bases: TGTGCCAGCAGCTTAGAGGAAAGGAATCAGCCCCAGCATTTT.